This T cell receptor beta chain stems from a study of T cell repertoires in cytomegalovirus infection. On the study more broadly: An indication of both CMV infection and matching HLA type came from public TCR beta signatures. Broader study findings: In two of eight donors, the top clonotype was HLA-C-restricted CMV-specific.

TCRdb re-called the reads through MiXCR, storing one row per CDR3 protein. This table holds about 770,000 distinct CDR3 sequences, roughly 28% found once. Concerning this clonotype itself: What it binds is unknown.

Trimming removed 2 bases at V and 1 base at J, with 15 bases between. Germline lookup yields CDR1 MNHNY and CDR2 SVGAGI (reference sequence). This CDR3 has 18 residues. Material: cultured CD8+ T cells from PBMCs, obtained from culture after CMV antigen stimulation. This chain links TRBV6-6 with TRBJ2-6; D perhaps matches TRBD2 (6 bases). This clonotype originated in a human donor in good health (CMV status not recorded). Some clones in this sample may be carry-over from other donors' samples. CDR3 sequence (DNA): TGTGCCAGCAGTTACGAGGCATCCAGCGGGTCTGGGGCCAACGTCCTGACTTTC. Translating gives CASSYEASSGSGANVLTF.